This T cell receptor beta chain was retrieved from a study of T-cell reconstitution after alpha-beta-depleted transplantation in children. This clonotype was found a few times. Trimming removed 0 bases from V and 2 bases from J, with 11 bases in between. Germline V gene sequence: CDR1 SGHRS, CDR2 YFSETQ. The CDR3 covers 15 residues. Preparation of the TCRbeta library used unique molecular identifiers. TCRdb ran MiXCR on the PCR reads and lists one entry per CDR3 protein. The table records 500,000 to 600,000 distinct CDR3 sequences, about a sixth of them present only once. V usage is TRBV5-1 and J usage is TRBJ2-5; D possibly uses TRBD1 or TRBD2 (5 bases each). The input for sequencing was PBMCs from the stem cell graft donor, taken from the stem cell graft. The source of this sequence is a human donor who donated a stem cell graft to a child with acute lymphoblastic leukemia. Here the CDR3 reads CASSLEGSGQETQYF. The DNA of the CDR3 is TGCGCCAGCAGCTTGGAGGGGAGCGGACAAGAGACCCAGTACTTC.